These 21 T cell receptor beta chains originate from one sample sequenced in a study of technical replicates of blood from several donors. Using immunoSEQ multiplex PCR, the repertoire was profiled, and TCRdb retains in-frame clones only, with some absent. Of roughly 93,000 clones listed, nearly 97% are singletons. Material: T cells isolated from PBMCs. Receptor source: a human donor in good health.

This clone was seen a single time. The chain links TRBV5-1 to TRBJ1-3; 7 positions match TRBD1. This CDR3 spans 17 amino acids. Germline loops: CDR1 SGHRS, CDR2 YFSETQ. Unmatched junction bases numbered 9, after V lost 3 bases and J lost 0 bases. The CDR3 here is CASSSEQGTLSGNTIYF. CDR3 in DNA: TGCGCCAGCAGCTCGGAACAGGGGACTCTCTCTGGAAACACCATATATTTT.

The chain combines TRBV25-1 with TRBJ1-1; 7 nucleotides align to TRBD1. The length of the CDR3 is 14 residues. Looked up from germline, CDR1 is MGHDK and CDR2 is SYGVNS. V shed 7 bases, J shed 1 base, and the junction held 6 bases outside the gene matches. Here the CDR3 reads CASIMTGWNTEAFF. The DNA of the CDR3 is TGTGCCAGCATAATGACAGGGTGGAACACTGAAGCTTTCTTT.

The chain is built from TRBV29-1 and TRBJ1-1; no clear D gene. Trimming removed 1 base at V and 1 base at J, with 7 bases between. CDR3 length equals 13 residues. CDR1 is SQVTM, CDR2 ANQGSEA, per germline. The CDR3: CSVEVASNTEAFF. In DNA, the CDR3 is TGCAGCGTTGAAGTGGCCTCGAACACTGAAGCTTTCTTT.

V is TRBV7-9 and J is TRBJ1-1; 8 bases line up with TRBD1. The CDR3 length is 15 residues. Germline assignment: CDR1 SEHNR and CDR2 FQNEAQ (reference sequence). The V segment lost 4 bases and the J segment 3 bases; nucleotides outside the gene matches: 7. The DNA for the CDR3 is TGTGCCAGCAGCTGGGGGGGCAGGGGGCACACTGAAGCTTTCTTT. This encodes CASSWGGRGHTEAFF.

The gene calls are TRBV5-6 and TRBJ1-4; unclear D gene. CDR1 is SGHDT and CDR2 is YYEEEE in the germline V gene. The CDR3 spans 16 residues. Trimming stripped 1 base from V and 9 bases from J, with 19 bases between. CDR3 nucleotide sequence: TGTGCCAGCAGCTTGTTAACCCGGGGAGTCTTGAAAAAACTGTTTTTT. Its protein product is CASSLLTRGVLKKLFF.

The chain combines TRBV19 with TRBJ2-3, with 14 bases fitting TRBD2. Trimming cost V 6 bases and J 3 bases; bases outside gene matches: 17. The CDR3 spans 20 residues. The V gene's germline CDR1 is LNHDA and CDR2 SQIVND (reference sequence). CDR3 sequence (DNA): TGTGCCAGTAGCAACTCCGGGACTAGCGGGAGTCTGATCGGAACAGATACGCAGTATTTT. It specifies CASSNSGTSGSLIGTDTQYF.

The genes are TRBV5-5 and TRBJ1-3, with a possible D match to TRBD1 (6 bases). Trimming cost V 0 bases and J 0 bases, with 10 bases left between them. This CDR3 region has 16 residues. CDR1 and CDR2 from the germline V gene are SGHKS and YYEKEE (reference sequence). The CDR3, as DNA: TGTGCCAGCAGCTTGGAGGGACACCACTCTGGAAACACCATATATTTT. This gives the protein CASSLEGHHSGNTIYF.

This chain joins TRBV28 and TRBJ2-2; a weak D match, TRBD2 (5 bases). CDR1 MDHEN and CDR2 SYDVKM come from the germline V gene. Trimming removed 3 bases from V and 6 bases from J, with 14 bases in between. The CDR3 spans 15 residues. The CDR3 reads CASSFRGMRAGELFF. In DNA form, the CDR3 reads TGTGCCAGCAGTTTCCGGGGAATGAGAGCCGGGGAGCTGTTTTTT.

This chain connects TRBV19 to TRBJ1-2, with 9 bases identical to TRBD1. The CDR3 loop spans 15 amino acids. Germline-derived CDR1 and CDR2 are LNHDA and SQIVND (reference sequence). J gave up 6 bases and V 5 bases, and 10 bases lay outside the gene matches. The CDR3 region is CASSRDRVLVDGYTF. Here the CDR3 DNA reads TGTGCCAGTAGTCGGGACAGGGTCCTCGTTGATGGCTACACCTTC.

The chain combines TRBV7-9 with TRBJ2-3; TRBD2 matches 10 bases. Germline CDR1 is SEHNR and CDR2 is FQNEAQ (reference sequence). J was trimmed by 2 bases and V by 6 bases; bases with no gene match: 5. The CDR3 is 15 amino acids. The CDR3 nucleotides read TGTGCCAGCAGTGTTAGCGGGGGGTCCACAGATACGCAGTATTTT. Translation gives CASSVSGGSTDTQYF.

The rearrangement uses TRBV11-2 and TRBJ2-7; the D is unclear. V lost 6 bases, J lost 6 bases, and 12 bases lay in between. This CDR3 region has 12 residues. Germline lookup yields CDR1 SGHAT and CDR2 FQNNGV. The CDR3 bases are TGTGCCAGCAGTCCCCCCCGACTCGAGCAGTACTTC. This sequence encodes CASSPPRLEQYF.

J is TRBJ2-5 and V is TRBV9; D not resolved. The CDR3 contains 11 residues. Trimming stripped 4 bases from V and 5 bases from J, with 6 bases between. The germline V gene has CDR1 SGDLS and CDR2 YYNGEE. DNA for the CDR3: TGTGCCAGCAGCACCGGGGAGACCCAGTACTTC. Amino acid sequence: CASSTGETQYF.

This chain joins TRBV11-2 and TRBJ2-3; no firm D call. CDR1 is SGHAT and CDR2 is FQNNGV in the germline V gene. The germline V and J ends were trimmed by 2 bases and 4 bases, with 7 bases remaining between them. The CDR3 is 13 residues long. CDR3 DNA: TGTGCCAGCAGCTTACTCTACCCAGATACGCAGTATTTT. This translates into CASSLLYPDTQYF.

This clone was detected only once. Written as DNA, the CDR3 is TGTGCCTCCCGCCGCGGGCCAAGTTTTGGCTACACCTTC. It codes for CASRRGPSFGYTF. The chain carries TRBV30 and TRBJ1-2; D uncertain. The CDR3 totals 13 residues. The germline V gene encodes CDR1 GTSNPN and CDR2 SVGIG (reference sequence). Deletions cut 7 bases from V and 7 bases from J, with 19 bases between.

The V call is TRBV5-1, the J call TRBJ2-1, with TRBD2 as a possible D gene (6 bases). The germline V gene encodes CDR1 SGHRS and CDR2 YFSETQ. The CDR3 totals 19 residues. Trimming removed 0 bases at V and 7 bases at J, with 26 bases between. The CDR3 sequence: CASSLDRRDAAGRVNEQFF. As DNA, the CDR3 is TGCGCCAGCAGCTTGGACAGGCGGGACGCGGCCGGTCGGGTTAATGAGCAGTTCTTC.

V is TRBV10-1 and J is TRBJ1-6; 9 bases fit TRBD1. V lost 2 bases to trimming and J lost 10 bases; unmatched junction nucleotides: 6. The CDR3 is made up of 15 amino acids. Per germline, CDR1 WNHNN and CDR2 SYGVQD (reference sequence). The CDR3 coding sequence is TGCGCCAGCAGTGAGGCACAGGGGGCAAGATCACCCCTCCACTTT. Its translation: CASSEAQGARSPLHF.

The CDR3, as DNA: TGCGCCAGCAGCTTGGCTACAGGTCTGGTTCAGTACTTC. Translated: CASSLATGLVQYF. The chain joins TRBV5-1 to TRBJ2-4; maybe TRBD1 (5 bases). This CDR3 has 13 amino acids. With 0 bases removed from V and 11 bases from J, the gap between germline ends came to 12 bases. Germline V gene sequence: CDR1 SGHRS, CDR2 YFSETQ.

The chain joins TRBV15 to TRBJ2-3; D may be TRBD1 (6 bases). CDR1 LNHNV and CDR2 YYDKDF come from the germline V gene (reference sequence). This CDR3 is 15 amino acids long. Trimming stripped 0 bases from V and 5 bases from J, with 12 bases between. Here the CDR3 reads CATSRDQGTRDTQYF. DNA of the CDR3: TGTGCCACCAGCAGAGATCAGGGGACGCGAGATACGCAGTATTTT.

This chain connects TRBV5-1 to TRBJ2-1; perhaps TRBD2 as D (5 bases). Germline V gives CDR1 SGHRS, CDR2 YFSETQ. Trimming pared 4 bases from V and 6 bases from J, leaving 8 bases between. The CDR3 contains 12 residues. CDR3 protein: CASSPAGNEQFF. The CDR3 nucleotides read TGCGCCAGCAGCCCGGCGGGCAATGAGCAGTTCTTC.

The rearrangement joins TRBV5-1 to TRBJ2-1, with 12 bases matching TRBD2. The germline V gene has CDR1 SGHRS and CDR2 YFSETQ. This CDR3 spans 17 amino acids. V shed 0 bases, J shed 8 bases, and the junction held 9 bases outside the gene matches. The CDR3, as DNA: TGCGCCAGCAGCTTGGATCCACTAGCGGGAGGCCGGGATGAGCAGTTCTTC. Translating gives CASSLDPLAGGRDEQFF.

The V gene is TRBV5-4, the J gene TRBJ1-4; D gene ambiguous. The CDR3 covers 13 residues. The germline gives CDR1 SGHNT, CDR2 YYREEE (reference sequence). Trimming removed 5 bases from V and 8 bases from J, with 13 bases in between. DNA for the CDR3: TGTGCCAGCAGTCTTTCCCCAGGAGAAAAACTGTTTTTT. Protein sequence: CASSLSPGEKLFF.